One sample yielded the 18 T cell receptor beta chains listed below, sequenced in a study of response to subunit inactivated influenza vaccine. TCRdb used MiXCR to reprocess the RT-PCR reads, holding one entry per CDR3 protein. This table has approximately 500,000 distinct CDR3 sequences, around 13% appearing once. Material: PBMCs from blood, obtained more than 35 days after vaccination. These receptors were obtained from a man over 45 who received an inactivated influenza vaccine.

This clonotype came up a few times. The chain combines TRBV20-1 with TRBJ2-3, with TRBD2 matching over 13 bases. The CDR3 totals 22 residues. Germline-derived CDR1 and CDR2 are DFQATT and SNEGSKA (reference sequence). Trimming cost V 4 bases and J 2 bases; bases outside gene matches: 24. This CDR3 reads CSAKAGQFAGTSGIIHTDTQYF. In nucleotides, the CDR3 is TGCAGTGCTAAGGCAGGGCAATTCGCCGGGACTAGCGGGATTATTCACACAGATACGCAGTATTTT.

The V call is TRBV2, the J call TRBJ2-4, with unresolved D. V shed 4 bases and J shed 4 bases, with 11 bases lying between them. CDR3 size: 14 residues. The germline CDR1 and CDR2 sequences are SNHLY and FYNNEI. The CDR3 coding sequence is TGTGCCAGCAGTGGAACAAGGTTAAAAAACATTCAGTACTTC. Its protein is CASSGTRLKNIQYF.

The V call is TRBV7-9, the J call TRBJ2-1; 8 bases align to TRBD2. The CDR3 totals 15 residues. With 4 bases clipped from V and 3 bases from J, the junction kept 5 bases outside the gene matches. Germline V lookup: CDR1 SEHNR, CDR2 FQNEAQ (reference sequence). The CDR3: CASSYGAGGYNEQFF. CDR3 sequence (DNA): TGTGCCAGCAGCTACGGTGCGGGAGGCTACAATGAGCAGTTCTTC.

The chain couples TRBV20-1 to TRBJ2-3; 11 bases agree with TRBD2. The CDR3 is 14 residues long. The trim removed 5 bases at V and 4 bases at J, leaving 5 bases unmatched. From germline, CDR1 is DFQATT and CDR2 SNEGSKA (reference sequence). The CDR3 coding sequence is TGCAGTGCTGAGCTAGCGGGGGGTTCAGATACGCAGTATTTT. Its protein is CSAELAGGSDTQYF.

This clonotype has only a few counts. DNA of the CDR3: TGCAGTGCTCAGACTAGTATGGACATTCAGTACTTC. Amino acid sequence: CSAQTSMDIQYF. The chain links TRBV20-1 to TRBJ2-4; weak D call: TRBD2 (6 bases). The CDR3 spans 12 residues. The germline gives CDR1 DFQATT, CDR2 SNEGSKA (reference sequence). V was pared by 5 bases and J by 8 bases, with 13 bases between.

This clonotype came up a few times. The rearrangement links TRBV12-3 or TRBV12-4 to TRBJ1-1; D perhaps matches TRBD1 (6 bases). Trimming left V 6 bases short and J 10 bases short, with 15 bases between. The CDR3 loop spans 12 amino acids. Written as DNA, the CDR3 is TGTGCCAGCAGCCTGAAGGGGGGCAGAGCTTTCTTT. Translation gives CASSLKGGRAFF.

This clonotype was seen a few times. The V call is TRBV12-3 or TRBV12-4, the J call TRBJ2-5, with 9 bases that match TRBD1. This CDR3 is built from 14 residues. With V trimmed by 7 bases and J by 5 bases, 8 bases remained unmatched. The CDR3 coding sequence is TGTGCCAGCAACCCACAGGGGGCTGGGGAGACCCAGTACTTC. Translated: CASNPQGAGETQYF.

The J gene is TRBJ2-3, the V gene TRBV7-9; TRBD2 matches at 8 bases. The germline V gene encodes CDR1 SEHNR and CDR2 FQNEAQ (reference sequence). The trim removed 4 bases at V and 6 bases at J, leaving 6 bases unmatched. The CDR3 is made up of 14 amino acids. The CDR3 here is CASSSIGLADTQYF. As DNA, the CDR3 is TGTGCCAGCAGCTCCATAGGACTAGCTGATACGCAGTATTTT.

This chain uses TRBV7-6 with TRBJ2-7; D gene ambiguous. CDR3 length: 14 residues. Per germline, CDR1 SGHVS and CDR2 FNYEAQ. Deletions cut 5 bases from V and 5 bases from J, with 16 bases between. CDR3: CASSQRAQAHEQYF. CDR3 bases: TGTGCCAGCAGCCAACGGGCCCAAGCCCACGAGCAGTACTTC.

Ten or more counts support this clonotype. The germline gene is not matched at one end of the junction; a read error may be the cause. V is TRBV7-2 and J is TRBJ2-1; D not resolved. Germline V lookup: CDR1 SGHTA, CDR2 FQGNSA. The CDR3 runs to 11 residues. The CDR3 loop is CASSLAKVVVF. DNA for the CDR3: TGTGCCAGCAGCTTAGCGAAGGTAGTCGTTTTC.

This clonotype has just a few counts. The chain is built from TRBV20-1 and TRBJ2-5, with 11 bases aligning to TRBD2. V was pared by 5 bases and J by 0 bases, with 5 bases of the junction left unmatched. This CDR3 has 15 amino acids. Germline V CDR1 and CDR2: DFQATT, SNEGSKA (reference sequence). The CDR3 bases are TGCAGTGCTGGACGACTAGCGGGAAACCAAGAGACCCAGTACTTC. Translating it yields CSAGRLAGNQETQYF.

This clonotype occurred a few times. The V gene is TRBV28, the J gene TRBJ2-3; either TRBD1 or TRBD2 may supply D (6 bases each). The CDR3 has 17 amino acids. The germline V gene encodes CDR1 MDHEN and CDR2 SYDVKM. V shed 7 bases and J shed 0 bases, with 20 bases lying between them. The CDR3 protein is CASKKGVAAPSTDTQYF. The CDR3 region has the DNA TGTGCCAGCAAAAAGGGGGTAGCGGCCCCCAGCACAGATACGCAGTATTTT.

The chain links TRBV9 to TRBJ1-2; D is possibly TRBD1 (5 bases). Germline lookup yields CDR1 SGDLS and CDR2 YYNGEE. The V end lost 3 bases, the J end lost 8 bases, and 14 bases lay between the germline ends. The CDR3 loop spans 13 amino acids. The CDR3 loop reads CASSGALKGGYTF. The CDR3 nucleotides read TGTGCCAGCAGCGGGGCTTTGAAGGGGGGCTACACCTTC.

This clonotype has just one count. The J gene is TRBJ2-5, the V gene TRBV29-1; TRBD2 agrees at 11 bases. Germline CDR1 SQVTM, CDR2 ANQGSEA. CDR3 length: 13 residues. Unmatched junction bases numbered 2, after V lost 5 bases and J lost 3 bases. CDR3 nucleotide sequence: TGCAGCGTTATAGCGGGAGGGGAAGAGACCCAGTACTTC. This gives the protein CSVIAGGEETQYF.

This clonotype came up a few times. The V and J genes are TRBV4-3 and TRBJ2-7; 9 positions match TRBD1. CDR1 LGHNA and CDR2 YSLEER come from the germline V gene. The V segment lost 1 base and the J segment 6 bases; nucleotides outside the gene matches: 7. This CDR3 has 15 residues. The CDR3 DNA reads as TGCGCCAGCAGCCAAGCGTGGGACAGGGTTGCCGAGCAGTACTTC. It translates to CASSQAWDRVAEQYF.

The chain recombines TRBV12-3 or TRBV12-4 with TRBJ2-3; 9 bases agree with TRBD2. The J segment lost 0 bases and the V segment lost 6 bases, leaving 10 bases of the junction unmatched. The CDR3 covers 17 residues. For the CDR3, the DNA is TGTGCCAGCAGCACCGACAGCGGGGGGCAAAGCACAGATACGCAGTATTTT. Translating gives CASSTDSGGQSTDTQYF.

The V and J genes are TRBV20-1 and TRBJ2-7; perhaps TRBD1 as D (5 bases). In germline, CDR1 is DFQATT, CDR2 SNEGSKA (reference sequence). Trimming removed 6 bases at V and 0 bases at J, with 9 bases between. The CDR3 has 12 residues. CDR3 DNA: TGCAGTGCCGGCAGGGACTCCTACGAGCAGTACTTC. Translated, it gives CSAGRDSYEQYF.

This rearrangement joins TRBV28 to TRBJ2-7; 7 bases are a match to TRBD1. Germline V gene lookup returns CDR1 MDHEN and CDR2 SYDVKM. Germline trimming cut 2 bases from V and 6 bases from J; bases unmatched to any gene: 4. The CDR3 extends over 13 amino acids. The CDR3 is CASSLDRVLEQYF. CDR3 bases: TGTGCCAGCAGTTTAGACAGGGTCCTCGAGCAGTACTTC.